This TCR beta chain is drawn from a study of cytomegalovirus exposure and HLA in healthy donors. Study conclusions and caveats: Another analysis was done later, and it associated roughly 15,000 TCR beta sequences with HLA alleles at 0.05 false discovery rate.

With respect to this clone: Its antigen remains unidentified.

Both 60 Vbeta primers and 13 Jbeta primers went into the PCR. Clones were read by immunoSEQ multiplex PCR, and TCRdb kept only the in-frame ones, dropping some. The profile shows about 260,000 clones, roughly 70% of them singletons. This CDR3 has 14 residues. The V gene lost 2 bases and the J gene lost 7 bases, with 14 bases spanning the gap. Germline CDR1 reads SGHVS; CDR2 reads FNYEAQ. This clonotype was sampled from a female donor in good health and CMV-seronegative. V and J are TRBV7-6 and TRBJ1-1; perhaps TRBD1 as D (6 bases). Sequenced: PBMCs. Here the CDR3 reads CASSLTDRRSEAFF. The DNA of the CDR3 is TGTGCCAGCAGCTTAACAGACAGGAGGAGTGAAGCTTTCTTT.